Presented here are 5 T cell receptor beta chains from one specimen sequenced in a study of post-analysis software for immune sequencing data. Sequencing libraries made from TCR beta cDNA carried unique molecular identifiers. In TCRdb, the PCR reads were re-called with MiXCR into one record per CDR3 protein. The repertoire has about 820,000 distinct CDR3 sequences, approximately 50% of them found once; the top ten carry 4% to 5.5%. These TCRs' antigens remain unknown. General observations from the study: Several TRBV segments, TRBV5-6, TRBV5-1 and TRBV20-1 among them, were found more frequent in patients than controls.

Specimen: blood. The receptors derive from a girl aged 10-17 years with multiple sclerosis.

The chain combines TRBV3-1 with TRBJ2-7; maybe TRBD1 (6 bases). The CDR3 is 14 amino acids. Germline lookup yields CDR1 LGHDT and CDR2 YNNKEL (reference sequence). V was cut by 4 bases and J by 7 bases, with 17 bases left in between. The CDR3 loop reads CASSPRTALGEQYF. As DNA, the CDR3 is TGTGCCAGCAGCCCCCGGACAGCGCTCGGGGAGCAGTACTTC.

V gene TRBV20-1 combines with J gene TRBJ2-7; the D is unclear. CDR1 is DFQATT and CDR2 is SNEGSKA in the germline V gene (reference sequence). This CDR3 has 18 residues. V shed 2 bases and J shed 3 bases, with 26 bases lying between them. The CDR3 coding sequence is TGCAGTGCTAGATCCCCGGCTGGCCGGGCAGGAACCGACTACGAGCAGTACTTC. Protein sequence: CSARSPAGRAGTDYEQYF.

The chain uses TRBV18 and TRBJ2-7; possibly TRBD1 or TRBD2 for D (5 bases each). Trimming cost V 3 bases and J 2 bases, with 11 bases left between them. Germline V gene sequence: CDR1 KGHSH, CDR2 LQKENI. The CDR3 runs to 14 residues. In DNA, the CDR3 is TGTGCCAGCTCACCCCGGGACGCCACCTACGAGCAGTACTTC. It encodes CASSPRDATYEQYF.

The rearrangement joins TRBV5-1 to TRBJ1-1, with D tentatively TRBD1 (5 bases). Germline assignment: CDR1 SGHRS and CDR2 YFSETQ. The germline V and J ends were trimmed by 7 bases and 3 bases, with 13 bases remaining between them. CDR3 length: 13 residues. This chain's CDR3 is CASGRGVDTEAFF. Written as DNA, the CDR3 is TGCGCCAGCGGAAGGGGAGTAGACACTGAAGCTTTCTTT.

The chain combines TRBV29-1 with TRBJ2-3, with TRBD1 matching 7 bases. The CDR3 runs 13 residues. V lost 6 bases, J lost 0 bases, and 3 bases stayed unmatched. CDR1 SQVTM and CDR2 ANQGSEA come from the germline V gene. The CDR3 region has the DNA TGCAGCGTACAGGGGTATAGCACAGATACGCAGTATTTT. It translates to CSVQGYSTDTQYF.